This TCR beta chain was sequenced in a study of immune evolution from preneoplasia to lung adenocarcinoma. Germline values: CDR1 SGHVS, CDR2 FQNEAQ. Trimming removed 7 bases at V and 6 bases at J, with 14 bases between. This CDR3 contains 13 residues. Clones were sequenced by immunoSEQ multiplex PCR, and TCRdb holds only the in-frame ones, with some missing. This table has 10,000 to 13,000 clones, about four fifths appearing once. The sequence derives from a person aged 65-85 years with lung adenocarcinoma. The material sequenced was FFPE minimally invasive lung adenocarcinoma tissue. The V call is TRBV7-8, the J call TRBJ2-3, with D perhaps matching TRBD1 (6 bases). The CDR3 DNA sequence: TGTGCCAGCAAGGGACACGCCACCGATACGCAGTATTTT. Encoded protein: CASKGHATDTQYF.